This T cell receptor beta chain came from a study of OX40 agonist ivuxolimab in advanced cancers. Across the study: Ivuxolimab was administered intravenously to patients at 0.01 to 10 mg/kg every 2 weeks. The group had a mean age of about 64 years, ranged from about 23 to 85, and was 80% to 90% male.

Produced via immunoSEQ multiplex PCR; TCRdb's table is partial and in-frame only. The sample holds over 7,500 clones; around 70% are singletons and the top ten take 25% to 30%. J lost 7 bases, V lost 4 bases, and 18 bases had no gene match. The CDR3 consists of 18 residues. Germline V gene lookup returns CDR1 MGHRA and CDR2 YSYEKL. This clone has a single count. The rearrangement uses TRBV4-1 and TRBJ2-1; TRBD1 matches at 8 bases. This clonotype originated in an adult with an advanced solid tumor such as melanoma, head and neck, liver or kidney cancer. Sequenced here: CD4+ or CD8+ T cells sorted from blood, sampled in a trial of the OX40 agonist ivuxolimab. CDR3 nucleotide sequence: TGCGCCAGCAGCCTAATACAAGGGGGTGGGACAGGTTTAAATGAGCAGTTCTTC. It is translated as CASSLIQGGGTGLNEQFF.